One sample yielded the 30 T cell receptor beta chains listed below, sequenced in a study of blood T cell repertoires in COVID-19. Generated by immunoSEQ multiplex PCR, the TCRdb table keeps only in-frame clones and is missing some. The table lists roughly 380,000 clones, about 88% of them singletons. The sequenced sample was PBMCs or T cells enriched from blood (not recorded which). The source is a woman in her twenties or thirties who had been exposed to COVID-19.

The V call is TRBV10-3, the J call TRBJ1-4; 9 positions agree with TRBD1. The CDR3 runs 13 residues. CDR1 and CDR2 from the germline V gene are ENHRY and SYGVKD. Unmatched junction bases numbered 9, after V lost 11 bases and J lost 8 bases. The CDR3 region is CAVQGAREEKLFF. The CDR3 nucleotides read TGTGCCGTACAGGGGGCGCGGGAGGAAAAACTGTTTTTT.

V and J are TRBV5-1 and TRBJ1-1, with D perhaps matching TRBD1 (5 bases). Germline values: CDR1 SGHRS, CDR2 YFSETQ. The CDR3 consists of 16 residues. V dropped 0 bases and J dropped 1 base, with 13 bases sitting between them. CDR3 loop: CASSLAGGMRNTEAFF. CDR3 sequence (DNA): TGCGCCAGCAGCTTGGCCGGGGGGATGAGGAACACTGAAGCTTTCTTT.

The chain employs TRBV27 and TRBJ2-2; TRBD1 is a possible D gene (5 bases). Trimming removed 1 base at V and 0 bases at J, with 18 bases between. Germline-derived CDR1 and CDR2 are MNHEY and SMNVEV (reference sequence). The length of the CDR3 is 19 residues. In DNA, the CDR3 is TGTGCCAGCAGTTTATTCCCCCCTCGACAGAAAACGAACACCGGGGAGCTGTTTTTT. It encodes CASSLFPPRQKTNTGELFF.

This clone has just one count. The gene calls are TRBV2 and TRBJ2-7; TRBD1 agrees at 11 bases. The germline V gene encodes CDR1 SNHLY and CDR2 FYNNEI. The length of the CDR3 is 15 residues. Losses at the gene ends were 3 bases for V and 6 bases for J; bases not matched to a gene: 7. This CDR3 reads CASSDVGQGVGEQYF. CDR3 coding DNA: TGTGCCAGCAGTGATGTGGGACAGGGGGTGGGCGAGCAGTACTTC.

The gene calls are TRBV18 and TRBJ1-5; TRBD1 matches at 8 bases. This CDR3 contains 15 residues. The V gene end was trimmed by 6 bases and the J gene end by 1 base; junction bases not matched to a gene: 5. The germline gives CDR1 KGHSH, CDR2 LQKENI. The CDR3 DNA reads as TGTGCCAGCTCTAAGACAGGGGACAGCAATCAGCCCCAGCATTTT. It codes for CASSKTGDSNQPQHF.

In DNA, the CDR3 is TGTGCCAGCAGCTTGGGACTAGCGGGAGCTATTGAGCAGTTCTTC. Translation gives CASSLGLAGAIEQFF. The genes are TRBV7-7 and TRBJ2-1, with 14 bases fitting TRBD2. There are 15 residues in the CDR3. Per the germline V gene, CDR1 is SSHAT and CDR2 is FNYEAQ (reference sequence). The ends lost 3 bases at V and 9 bases at J; junction bases unmatched: 4.

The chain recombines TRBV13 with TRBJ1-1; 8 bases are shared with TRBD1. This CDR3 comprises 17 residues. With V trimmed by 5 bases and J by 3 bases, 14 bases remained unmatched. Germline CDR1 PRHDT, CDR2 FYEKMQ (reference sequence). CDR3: CASSLKDRADGDTEAFF. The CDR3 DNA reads TGTGCCAGCAGCCTTAAGGACAGGGCCGATGGGGACACTGAAGCTTTCTTT.

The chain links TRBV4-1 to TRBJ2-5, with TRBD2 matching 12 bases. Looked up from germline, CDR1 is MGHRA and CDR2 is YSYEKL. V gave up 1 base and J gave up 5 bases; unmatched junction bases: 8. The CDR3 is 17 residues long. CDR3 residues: CASSQGFLAGGGETQYF. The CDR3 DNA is TGCGCCAGCAGCCAAGGTTTCCTAGCGGGAGGGGGGGAGACCCAGTACTTC.

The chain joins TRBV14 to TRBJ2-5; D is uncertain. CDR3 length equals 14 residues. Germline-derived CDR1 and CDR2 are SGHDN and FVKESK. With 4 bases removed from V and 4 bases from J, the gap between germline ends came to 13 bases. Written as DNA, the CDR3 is TGTGCCAGCAGCCCGGCACTAATATTAGAGACCCAGTACTTC. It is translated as CASSPALILETQYF.

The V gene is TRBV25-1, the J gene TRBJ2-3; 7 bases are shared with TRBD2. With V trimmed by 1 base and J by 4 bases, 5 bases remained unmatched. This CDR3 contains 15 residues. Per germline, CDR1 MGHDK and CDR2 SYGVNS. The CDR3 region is CASSESTGGADTQYF. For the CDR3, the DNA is TGTGCCAGCAGTGAATCTACGGGAGGAGCAGATACGCAGTATTTT.

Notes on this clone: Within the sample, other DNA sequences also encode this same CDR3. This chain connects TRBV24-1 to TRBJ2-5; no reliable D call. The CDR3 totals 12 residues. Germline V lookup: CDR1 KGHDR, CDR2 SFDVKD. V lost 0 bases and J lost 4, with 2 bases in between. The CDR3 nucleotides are TGTGCCACCAGTGATTTGCTAGAGACCCAGTACTTC. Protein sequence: CATSDLLETQYF.

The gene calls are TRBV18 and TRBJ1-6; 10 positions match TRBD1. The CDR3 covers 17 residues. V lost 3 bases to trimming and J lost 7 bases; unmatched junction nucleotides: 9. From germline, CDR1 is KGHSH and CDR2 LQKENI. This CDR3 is CASSPAGTGVLNSPLHF. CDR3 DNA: TGTGCCAGCTCACCGGCCGGGACAGGGGTCCTGAATTCACCCCTCCACTTT.

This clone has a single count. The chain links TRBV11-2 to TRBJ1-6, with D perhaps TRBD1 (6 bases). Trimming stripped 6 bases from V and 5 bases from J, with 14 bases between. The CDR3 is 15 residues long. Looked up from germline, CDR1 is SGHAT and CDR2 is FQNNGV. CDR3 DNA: TGTGCCAGCAGTTTCGGGGGGCGGGATAATTCACCCCTCCACTTT. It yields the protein CASSFGGRDNSPLHF.

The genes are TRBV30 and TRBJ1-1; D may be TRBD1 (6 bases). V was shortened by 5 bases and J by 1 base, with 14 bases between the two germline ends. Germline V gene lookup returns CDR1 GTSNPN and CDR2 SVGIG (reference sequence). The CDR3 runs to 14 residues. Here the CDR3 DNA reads TGTGCCTGGGAACAGGGTCTGGGGAACACTGAAGCTTTCTTT. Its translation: CAWEQGLGNTEAFF.

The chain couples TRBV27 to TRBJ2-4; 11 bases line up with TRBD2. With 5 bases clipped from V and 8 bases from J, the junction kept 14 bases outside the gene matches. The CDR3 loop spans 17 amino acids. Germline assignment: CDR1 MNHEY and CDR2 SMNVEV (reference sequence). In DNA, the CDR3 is TGTGCCAGCAGTCTAGCTCTAGCGGGAGGTGGAGCGGACATTCAGTACTTC. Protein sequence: CASSLALAGGGADIQYF.

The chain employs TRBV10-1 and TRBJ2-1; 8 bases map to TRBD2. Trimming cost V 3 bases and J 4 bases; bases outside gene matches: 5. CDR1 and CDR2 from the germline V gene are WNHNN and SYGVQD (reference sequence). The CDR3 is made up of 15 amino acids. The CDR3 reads CASSDPSGPYNEQFF. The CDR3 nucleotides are TGCGCCAGCAGTGACCCTAGCGGGCCTTACAATGAGCAGTTCTTC.

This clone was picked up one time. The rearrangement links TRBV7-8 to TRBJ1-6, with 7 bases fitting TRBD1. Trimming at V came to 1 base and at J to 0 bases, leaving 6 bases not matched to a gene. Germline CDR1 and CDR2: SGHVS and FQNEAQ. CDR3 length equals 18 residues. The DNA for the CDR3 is TGTGCCAGCAGCTTAGAAGAGGGACAGAGCTCCTATAATTCACCCCTCCACTTT. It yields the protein CASSLEEGQSSYNSPLHF.

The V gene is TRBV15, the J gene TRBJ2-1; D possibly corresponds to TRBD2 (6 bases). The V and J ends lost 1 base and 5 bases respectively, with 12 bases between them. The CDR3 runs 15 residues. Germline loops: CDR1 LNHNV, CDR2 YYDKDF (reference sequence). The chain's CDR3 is CATSRVDGGNNEQFF. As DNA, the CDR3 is TGTGCCACCAGCAGAGTAGACGGGGGAAACAATGAGCAGTTCTTC.

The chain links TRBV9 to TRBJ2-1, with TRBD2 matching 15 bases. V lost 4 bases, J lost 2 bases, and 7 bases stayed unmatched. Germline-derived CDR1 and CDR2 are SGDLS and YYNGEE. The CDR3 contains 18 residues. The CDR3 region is CASSPEGLAGGPYNEQFF. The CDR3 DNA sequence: TGTGCCAGCAGCCCAGAGGGACTAGCGGGAGGCCCCTACAATGAGCAGTTCTTC.

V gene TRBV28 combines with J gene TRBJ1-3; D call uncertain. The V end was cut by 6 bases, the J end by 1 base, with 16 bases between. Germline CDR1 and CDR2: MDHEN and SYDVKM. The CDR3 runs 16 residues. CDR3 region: CASRLRAEGSGNTIYF. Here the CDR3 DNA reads TGTGCCAGCAGACTCCGGGCCGAGGGTTCTGGAAACACCATATATTTT.

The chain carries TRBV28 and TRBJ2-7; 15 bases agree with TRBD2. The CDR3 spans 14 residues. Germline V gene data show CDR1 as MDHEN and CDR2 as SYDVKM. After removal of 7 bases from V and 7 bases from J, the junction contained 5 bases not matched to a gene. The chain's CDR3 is CASTWGTSGREQYF. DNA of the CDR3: TGTGCCAGCACCTGGGGGACTAGCGGGAGGGAGCAGTACTTC. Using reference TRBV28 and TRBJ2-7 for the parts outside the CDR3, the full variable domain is DVKVTQSSRYLVKRTGEKVFLECVQDMDHENMFWYRQDPGLGLRLIYFSYDVKMKEKGDIPEGYSVSREKKERFSLILESASTNQTSMYLCASTWGTSGREQYFGPGTRLTVT.

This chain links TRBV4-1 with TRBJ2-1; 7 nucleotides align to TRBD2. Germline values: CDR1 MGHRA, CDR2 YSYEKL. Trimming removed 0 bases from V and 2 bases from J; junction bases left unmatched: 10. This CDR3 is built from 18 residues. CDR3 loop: CASSQEGKAGAPYNEQFF. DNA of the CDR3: TGCGCCAGCAGCCAAGAGGGGAAGGCGGGAGCACCCTACAATGAGCAGTTCTTC.

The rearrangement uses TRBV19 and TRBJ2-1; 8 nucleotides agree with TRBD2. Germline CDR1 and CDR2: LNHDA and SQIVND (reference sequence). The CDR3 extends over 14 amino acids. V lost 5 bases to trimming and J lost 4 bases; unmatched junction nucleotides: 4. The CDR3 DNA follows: TGTGCCAGTAGTCTTACTAGCGGATACAATGAGCAGTTCTTC. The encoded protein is CASSLTSGYNEQFF. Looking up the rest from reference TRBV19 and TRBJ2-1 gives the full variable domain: DGGITQSPKYLFRKEGQNVTLSCEQNLNHDAMYWYRQDPGQGLRLIYYSQIVNDFQKGDIAEGYSVSREKKESFPLTVTSAQKNPTAFYLCASSLTSGYNEQFFGPGTRLTVL.

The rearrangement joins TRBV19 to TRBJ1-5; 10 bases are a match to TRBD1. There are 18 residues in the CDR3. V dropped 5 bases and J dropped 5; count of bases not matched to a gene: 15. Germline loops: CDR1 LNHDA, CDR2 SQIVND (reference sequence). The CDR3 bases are TGTGCCAGTAGTGCATTGACCACCGGGACAGGGGTGGATCAGCCCCAGCATTTT. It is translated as CASSALTTGTGVDQPQHF.

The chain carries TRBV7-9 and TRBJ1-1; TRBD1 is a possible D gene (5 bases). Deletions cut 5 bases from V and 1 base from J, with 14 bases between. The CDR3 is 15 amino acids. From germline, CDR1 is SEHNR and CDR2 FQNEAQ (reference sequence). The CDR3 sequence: CASSTSTDQNTEAFF. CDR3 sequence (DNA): TGTGCCAGCAGCACTTCGACAGACCAGAACACTGAAGCTTTCTTT.

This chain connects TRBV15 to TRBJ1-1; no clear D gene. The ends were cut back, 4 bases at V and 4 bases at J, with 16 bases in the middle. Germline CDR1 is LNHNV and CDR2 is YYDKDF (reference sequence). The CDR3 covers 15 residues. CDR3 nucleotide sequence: TGTGCCACCAGCACCCGAGCGCGGGGAGGCACTGAAGCTTTCTTT. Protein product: CATSTRARGGTEAFF.

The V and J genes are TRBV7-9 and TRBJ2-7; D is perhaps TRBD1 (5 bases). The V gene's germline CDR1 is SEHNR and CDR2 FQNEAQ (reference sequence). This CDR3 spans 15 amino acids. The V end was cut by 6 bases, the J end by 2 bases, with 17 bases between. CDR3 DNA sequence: TGTGCCAGCAGTTCCAGGGTCCAAAAACCCTACGAGCAGTACTTC. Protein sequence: CASSSRVQKPYEQYF.

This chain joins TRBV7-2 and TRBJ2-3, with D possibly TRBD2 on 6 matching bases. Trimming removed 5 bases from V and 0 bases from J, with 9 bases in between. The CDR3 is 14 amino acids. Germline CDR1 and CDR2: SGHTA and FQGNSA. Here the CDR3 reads CASSPSASTDTQYF. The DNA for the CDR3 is TGTGCCAGCAGCCCTAGCGCTAGCACAGATACGCAGTATTTT.

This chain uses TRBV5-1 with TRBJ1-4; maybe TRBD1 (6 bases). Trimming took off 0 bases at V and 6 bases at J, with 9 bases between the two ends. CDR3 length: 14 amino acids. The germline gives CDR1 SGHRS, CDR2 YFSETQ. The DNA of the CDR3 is TGCGCCAGCAGCTTGGGGCGGACAGATGAAAAACTGTTTTTT. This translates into CASSLGRTDEKLFF.

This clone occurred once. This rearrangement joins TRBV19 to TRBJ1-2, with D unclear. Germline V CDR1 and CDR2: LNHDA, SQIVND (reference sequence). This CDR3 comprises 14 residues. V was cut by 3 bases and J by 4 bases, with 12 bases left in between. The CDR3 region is CASSMNRRGYGYTF. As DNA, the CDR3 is TGTGCCAGTAGTATGAATCGCCGGGGCTATGGCTACACCTTC.